This TCR beta chain was sequenced for a study of cytomegalovirus exposure and HLA in healthy donors. Whole-study context: Membership in the Caucasian-associated ancestry cluster was found for 81% of a few hundred genotyped donors.

13 Jbeta primers and 60 Vbeta primers were used for the PCR. The table came from immunoSEQ multiplex PCR; TCRdb's copy has only in-frame clones and leaves some out. The table shows nearly 95,000 clones, with about 7.6% occurring only once. Study conclusions and caveats: Indistinguishable V segments, including TRBV6-2 and TRBV6-3, were excluded.

In regard to this clone: Its antigen is unknown.

Trimming took 5 bases from V and 2 from J; bases not matched to a gene: 8. Germline V gene data show CDR1 as MDHEN and CDR2 as SYDVKM. CDR3 size: 16 residues. The sequencing sample was made of PBMCs. The chain couples TRBV28 to TRBJ1-5, with TRBD1 identical over 8 bases. The TCR comes from a man aged 50-59 years in good health and CMV-seronegative. DNA for the CDR3: TGTGCCAGCAGTATCCGACAGGGGCTACGCAATCAGCCCCAGCATTTT. As protein: CASSIRQGLRNQPQHF. The full variable domain, completed using reference TRBV28 and TRBJ1-5, is DVKVTQSSRYLVKRTGEKVFLECVQDMDHENMFWYRQDPGLGLRLIYFSYDVKMKEKGDIPEGYSVSREKKERFSLILESASTNQTSMYLCASSIRQGLRNQPQHFGDGTRLSIL.